This TCR beta chain was found in a study of vaccination effects on CD4 cells after COVID-19. Profiled with immunoSEQ multiplex PCR; TCRdb holds only in-frame clones, not every one. Of tens of thousands of clones listed, 80% to 90% are singletons. Remarks on this clone: What it recognizes is unknown.

Using viral peptide pools, the ViraFEST assay grew out antigen-specific CD4+ T cells prior to sequencing. Culturing for 10 days preceded CD4+ T cell isolation. Participants were vaccinated with two doses of either the BNT162b2 or mRNA-1273 vaccine. This CDR3 has 16 amino acids. Germline values: CDR1 SGHKS, CDR2 YYEKEE (reference sequence). V trimming: 2 bases; J trimming: 4 bases; junction bases outside the gene matches: 5. The sequence was obtained from a human donor who received a COVID-19 vaccine. Some clones in this sample may be carry-over from other donors' samples. The source material was CD4+ T cells from PBMCs cultured with SARS-CoV-2 spike peptides, sampled after COVID-19 vaccination. The V call is TRBV5-5, the J call TRBJ1-6, with 8 bases aligning to TRBD1. CDR3 loop: CASSFRQGIYNSPLHF. In DNA form, the CDR3 reads TGTGCCAGCAGCTTTCGACAGGGGATTTATAATTCACCCCTCCACTTT.